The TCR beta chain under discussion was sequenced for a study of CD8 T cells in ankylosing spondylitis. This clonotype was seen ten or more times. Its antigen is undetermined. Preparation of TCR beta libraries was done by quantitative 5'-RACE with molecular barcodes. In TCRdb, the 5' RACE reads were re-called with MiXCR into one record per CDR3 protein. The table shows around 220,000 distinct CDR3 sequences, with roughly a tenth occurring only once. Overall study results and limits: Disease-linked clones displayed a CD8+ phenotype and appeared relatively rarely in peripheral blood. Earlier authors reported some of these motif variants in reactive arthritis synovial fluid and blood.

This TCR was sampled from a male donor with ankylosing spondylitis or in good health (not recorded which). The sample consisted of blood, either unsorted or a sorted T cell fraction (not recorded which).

CDR3 nucleotides: TGCAGTGCTCGTCCCCCCCTAGCGGGGGAAGAGACCCAGTACTTC. Protein: CSARPPLAGEETQYF. V gene TRBV20-1 combines with J gene TRBJ2-5; 10 bases match TRBD2. This CDR3 is 15 amino acids long. V shed 5 bases, J shed 3 bases, and the junction held 9 bases outside the gene matches. Germline CDR1 is DFQATT and CDR2 is SNEGSKA (reference sequence).